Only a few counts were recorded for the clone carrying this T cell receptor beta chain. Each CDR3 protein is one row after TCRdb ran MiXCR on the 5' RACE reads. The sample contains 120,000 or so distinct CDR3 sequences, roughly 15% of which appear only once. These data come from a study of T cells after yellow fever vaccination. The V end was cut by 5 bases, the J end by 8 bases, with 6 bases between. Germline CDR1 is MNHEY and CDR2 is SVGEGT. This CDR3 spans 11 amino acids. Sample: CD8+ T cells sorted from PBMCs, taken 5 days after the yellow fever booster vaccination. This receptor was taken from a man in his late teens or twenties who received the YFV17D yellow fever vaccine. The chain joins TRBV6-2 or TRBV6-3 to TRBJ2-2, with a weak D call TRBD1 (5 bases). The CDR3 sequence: CASSGQGELFF. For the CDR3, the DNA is TGTGCCAGCAGTGGACAAGGGGAGCTGTTTTTT.